A single sample is the source of the 23 T cell receptor beta chains below, sequenced in a study of blood T cell repertoires in COVID-19. The repertoire was sequenced with immunoSEQ multiplex PCR; TCRdb's copy has only in-frame clones and lacks some. Of about 370,000 clones listed, 85% to 90% are singletons. Sample: PBMCs or T cells enriched from blood (not recorded which). Source of these receptors: a man in his late teens or twenties who had recovered from COVID-19.

This clone was counted only a few times. The CDR3 sequence: CASSRPVPPAVAFF. The CDR3 DNA sequence: TGTGCCAGCAGCCGTCCCGTTCCCCCCGCGGTAGCTTTCTTT. The chain has TRBV28 and TRBJ1-1, with D unresolved. The CDR3 extends over 14 amino acids. The V end was cut by 6 bases, the J end by 10 bases, with 21 bases between. CDR1 MDHEN and CDR2 SYDVKM come from the germline V gene.

This clone was recorded a few times. The chain is built from TRBV2 and TRBJ2-2; tentative D call: TRBD2 (7 bases). Germline V gives CDR1 SNHLY, CDR2 FYNNEI. The CDR3 totals 15 residues. Trimming left V 9 bases short and J 1 base short, with 15 bases between. The CDR3 DNA is TGTGCCAGTGATAAGGGGGGGTTGAACACCGGGGAGCTGTTTTTT. Residues: CASDKGGLNTGELFF.

The chain has TRBV6-6 and TRBJ2-1; 13 nucleotides line up with TRBD2. The V gene's germline CDR1 is MNHNY and CDR2 SVGAGI (reference sequence). The junction had 7 bases not matched to a gene; V was cut back by 5 bases and J by 3 bases. CDR3 length: 17 residues. The CDR3 sequence is CASSRSGLAGIYNEQFF. For the CDR3, the DNA is TGTGCCAGCAGTAGATCGGGACTAGCGGGGATCTACAATGAGCAGTTCTTC.

The genes are TRBV7-9 and TRBJ2-2; a weak D match, TRBD2 (5 bases). V was trimmed by 5 bases and J by 6 bases, leaving 7 bases between them. The CDR3 sequence is 12 residues long. Germline V gives CDR1 SEHNR, CDR2 FQNEAQ (reference sequence). The DNA of the CDR3 is TGTGCCAGCAGCCGGGATCCCGGGGAGCTGTTTTTT. This sequence encodes CASSRDPGELFF.

The V and J genes are TRBV12-3 or TRBV12-4 and TRBJ2-3; maybe TRBD1 (5 bases). The CDR3 totals 12 residues. V dropped 4 bases and J dropped 4 bases, with 6 bases sitting between them. CDR3 in amino acids: CASSSTADTQYF. CDR3 DNA: TGTGCCAGCAGTTCGACAGCAGATACGCAGTATTTT.

This chain joins TRBV5-1 and TRBJ2-1; D possibly corresponds to TRBD1 (7 bases). The ends were cut back, 4 bases at V and 5 bases at J, with 13 bases in the middle. Germline values: CDR1 SGHRS, CDR2 YFSETQ. The CDR3 loop spans 14 amino acids. The CDR3 region is CASSGGTANNEQFF. CDR3 nucleotide sequence: TGCGCCAGCAGCGGCGGGACAGCTAACAATGAGCAGTTCTTC. The full variable domain, with the rest looked up from reference TRBV5-1 and TRBJ2-1, is KAGVTQTPRYLIKTRGQQVTLSCSPISGHRSVSWYQQTPGQGLQFLFEYFSETQRNKGNFPGRFSGRQFSNSRSEMNVSTLELGDSALYLCASSGGTANNEQFFGPGTRLTVL.

The count of this clone is one. The chain carries TRBV12-3 or TRBV12-4 and TRBJ2-7, with a tentative D call TRBD1 (5 bases). V was pared by 1 base and J by 5 bases, with 9 bases between. The CDR3 length is 13 residues. The CDR3 nucleotides read TGTGCCAGCAGTTTAGGACAGTGGGACGAGCAGTACTTC. Its translation is CASSLGQWDEQYF.

The rearrangement joins TRBV7-2 to TRBJ2-1, with D possibly TRBD2 on 5 matching bases. Trimming removed 2 bases at V and 6 bases at J, with 11 bases between. The germline CDR1 and CDR2 sequences are SGHTA and FQGNSA. The CDR3 loop spans 14 amino acids. CDR3 nucleotide sequence: TGTGCCAGCAGCTTACCGGGATATCGCAATGAGCAGTTCTTC. It translates to CASSLPGYRNEQFF.

The J gene is TRBJ2-1, the V gene TRBV5-1, with a possible D match to TRBD2 (6 bases). This CDR3 contains 14 residues. Trimming stripped 3 bases from V and 6 bases from J, with 13 bases between. Germline lookup yields CDR1 SGHRS and CDR2 YFSETQ. This chain's CDR3 is CASSYLGGANEQFF. The CDR3 region has the DNA TGCGCCAGCAGCTATCTCGGAGGGGCCAATGAGCAGTTCTTC.

The chain uses TRBV10-3 and TRBJ1-4; D possibly corresponds to TRBD1 (6 bases). Germline loops: CDR1 ENHRY, CDR2 SYGVKD. The CDR3 runs to 15 residues. With 6 bases removed from V and 7 bases from J, the gap between germline ends came to 18 bases. CDR3 sequence reads: CAISDRGGAGEKLFF. The CDR3 nucleotides read TGTGCCATCAGCGACCGAGGGGGGGCGGGTGAAAAACTGTTTTTT.

The V and J genes are TRBV29-1 and TRBJ2-7, with TRBD2 matching over 9 bases. Germline V gene lookup returns CDR1 SQVTM and CDR2 ANQGSEA. The J segment lost 5 bases and the V segment lost 5 bases, leaving 7 bases of the junction unmatched. This CDR3 region has 13 residues. The CDR3 is CSVLAGAIHEQYF. The CDR3 bases are TGCAGCGTTTTAGCGGGAGCGATCCACGAGCAGTACTTC.

The gene calls are TRBV11-2 and TRBJ2-3; maybe TRBD1 (5 bases). Trimming shortened V by 5 bases and J by 0 bases, and 15 bases separated the two germline ends. Looked up from germline, CDR1 is SGHAT and CDR2 is FQNNGV. The CDR3 totals 16 residues. CDR3 sequence reads: CASSHTGSQSTDTQYF. The DNA of the CDR3 is TGTGCCAGCAGCCACACAGGTTCCCAAAGCACAGATACGCAGTATTTT. The full variable domain, rest sourced from reference TRBV11-2 and TRBJ2-3, is EAGVAQSPRYKIIEKRQSVAFWCNPISGHATLYWYQQILGQGPKLLIQFQNNGVVDDSQLPKDRFSAERLKGVDSTLKIQPAKLEDSAVYLCASSHTGSQSTDTQYFGPGTRLTVL.

V is TRBV6-1 and J is TRBJ2-2; D may be TRBD1 (6 bases). The length of the CDR3 is 16 residues. With 2 bases removed from V and 5 bases from J, the gap between germline ends came to 15 bases. CDR1 is MNHNS and CDR2 is SASEGT in the germline V gene. CDR3 nucleotides: TGTGCCAGCAGTGAATTCGGACAGTCTTCTACCGGGGAGCTGTTTTTT. This translates into CASSEFGQSSTGELFF.

The chain couples TRBV5-1 to TRBJ2-1; TRBD2 might be the D (6 bases). The V gene lost 3 bases and the J gene lost 6 bases, with 16 bases spanning the gap. The germline gives CDR1 SGHRS, CDR2 YFSETQ. The CDR3 runs 15 residues. CDR3 bases: TGCGCCAGCAGCTCCGTCCGGCGGGACCTCAATGAGCAGTTCTTC. This codes for CASSSVRRDLNEQFF.

The genes are TRBV6-5 and TRBJ1-5; TRBD1 aligns across 10 bases. This CDR3 contains 15 residues. The trim removed 7 bases at V and 3 bases at J, leaving 6 bases unmatched. Germline CDR1 reads MNHEY; CDR2 reads SVGAGI. As DNA, the CDR3 is TGTGCCAGCACACGGACAGGGGGTATCAATCAGCCCCAGCATTTT. Protein sequence: CASTRTGGINQPQHF.

In DNA form, the CDR3 reads TGTGCCAGCAGCCAAGAAATGGCGGGACTAGCGCCTGGGAGGTCCAGGGAGACCCAGTACTTC. This codes for CASSQEMAGLAPGRSRETQYF. The chain combines TRBV3-1 (or the pseudogene TRBV3-2) with TRBJ2-5, with 10 bases identical to TRBD2. J gave up 5 bases and V 0 bases, and 21 bases lay outside the gene matches. This CDR3 is 21 amino acids long. Germline V lookup: CDR1 LGHDT, CDR2 YNNKEL (reference sequence).

The chain carries TRBV5-1 and TRBJ2-2; 13 positions agree with TRBD2. Germline-derived CDR1 and CDR2 are SGHRS and YFSETQ. J gave up 2 bases and V 5 bases, and 6 bases lay outside the gene matches. This CDR3 region has 17 residues. The CDR3 coding sequence is TGCGCCAGCAGACGGACTAGCGGGAGACTCAACACCGGGGAGCTGTTTTTT. Translated, it gives CASRRTSGRLNTGELFF.

This chain links TRBV7-2 with TRBJ1-3; unclear D gene. Germline V gene data show CDR1 as SGHTA and CDR2 as FQGNSA. The CDR3 runs to 16 residues. Between the trimmed V and J ends, which lost 4 bases and 0 bases, there was a span of 13 bases. CDR3 in amino acids: CASSSGVFHSGNTIYF. For the CDR3, the DNA is TGTGCCAGCAGCTCAGGTGTCTTCCACTCTGGAAACACCATATATTTT.

This clone was counted once. This sequence joins TRBV7-9 and TRBJ2-1, with 8 bases that match TRBD1. Unmatched junction bases numbered 7, after V lost 6 bases and J lost 6 bases. The germline V gene has CDR1 SEHNR and CDR2 FQNEAQ (reference sequence). The CDR3 totals 14 residues. In nucleotides, the CDR3 is TGTGCCAGCAGTCCACCAGGGGGCGGCAATGAGCAGTTCTTC. It codes for CASSPPGGGNEQFF.

The chain combines TRBV11-2 with TRBJ2-1; D call uncertain. V lost 4 bases, J lost 4 bases, and 14 bases lay in between. CDR3 size: 15 residues. Per the germline V gene, CDR1 is SGHAT and CDR2 is FQNNGV. CDR3 coding DNA: TGTGCCAGCAGCTCCACTACGGTGGCGTACAATGAGCAGTTCTTC. This translates into CASSSTTVAYNEQFF.

The V and J genes are TRBV28 and TRBJ1-3; possible D gene TRBD1, 6 bases. This CDR3 region has 14 residues. Deletions cut 10 bases from V and 4 bases from J, with 17 bases between. The germline gives CDR1 MDHEN, CDR2 SYDVKM. DNA of the CDR3: TGTGCCACCGAGACAGGACGCTCGGGAAACACCATATATTTT. As protein: CATETGRSGNTIYF.

The chain employs TRBV7-2 and TRBJ2-7; 7 nucleotides line up with TRBD2. The CDR3 is 15 residues long. V shed 5 bases and J 2 bases; nucleotides not matched to a gene: 9. CDR1 and CDR2 (germline): SGHTA, FQGNSA. The DNA for the CDR3 is TGTGCCAGCAGCATGCTAGCGGATAAGGCCTACGAGCAGTACTTC. Residues: CASSMLADKAYEQYF.

V is TRBV6-5 and J is TRBJ2-4; possible D gene TRBD2, 5 bases. In germline, CDR1 is MNHEY, CDR2 SVGAGI. V shed 6 bases and J shed 8 bases, with 17 bases lying between them. The CDR3 has 14 amino acids. CDR3 residues: CASRPGLVRDIQYF. The CDR3 coding sequence is TGTGCCAGCAGACCTGGACTTGTGAGAGACATTCAGTACTTC.